This TCR beta chain was obtained from a study of graft-versus-host responses after intestinal transplantation. Overall study: Induction with anti-thymocyte globulin, then tacrolimus and steroids for about 3 years, was given to all recipients.

The method was immunoSEQ multiplex PCR; TCRdb's version includes in-frame clones alone and lacks a portion of them. The table shows about 64,000 clones, with approximately 92% occurring only once. The germline CDR1 and CDR2 sequences are LNHDA and SQIVND (reference sequence). V was clipped by 3 bases and J by 0 bases; unmatched bases: 9. This CDR3 comprises 18 residues. The chain uses TRBV19 and TRBJ1-4; TRBD1 aligns across 8 bases. This TCR came from a human patient who received an intestinal transplant, so some T cells may come from the graft donor. This material consisted of bone marrow, taken roughly 780 days after intestinal transplantation. For the CDR3, the DNA is TGTGCCAGTAGTATGAGGGGGGACAGGTTGACAACTAATGAAAAACTGTTTTTT. Protein sequence: CASSMRGDRLTTNEKLFF.